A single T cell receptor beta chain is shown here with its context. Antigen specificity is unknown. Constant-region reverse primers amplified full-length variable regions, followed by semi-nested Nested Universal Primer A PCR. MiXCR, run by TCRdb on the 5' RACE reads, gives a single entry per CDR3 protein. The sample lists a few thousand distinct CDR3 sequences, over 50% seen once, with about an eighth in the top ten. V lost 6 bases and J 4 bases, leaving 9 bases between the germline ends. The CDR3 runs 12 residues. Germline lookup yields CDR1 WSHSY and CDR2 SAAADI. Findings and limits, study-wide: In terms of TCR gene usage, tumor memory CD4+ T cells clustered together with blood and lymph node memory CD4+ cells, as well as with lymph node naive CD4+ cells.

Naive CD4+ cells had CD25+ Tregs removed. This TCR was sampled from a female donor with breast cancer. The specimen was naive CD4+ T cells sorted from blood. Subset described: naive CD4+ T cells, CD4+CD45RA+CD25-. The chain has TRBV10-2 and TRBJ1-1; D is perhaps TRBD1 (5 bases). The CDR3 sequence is CASSRAITEAFF. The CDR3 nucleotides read TGCGCCAGCAGCAGGGCAATCACTGAAGCTTTCTTT.